This T cell receptor beta chain was sequenced during a study of blood T cell repertoires in COVID-19. At the level of the study: Both acute and convalescent COVID-19 samples were obtained from the United States, Italy and Spain. The cDNA or gDNA used as material had been derived from T cells, B-cell-depleted T cells, or PBMCs.

This CDR3 contains 16 residues. V lost 4 bases and J lost 4; bases outside the gene matches: 9. CDR1 and CDR2 from the germline V gene are MNHNS and SASEGT. In the original processing: Quantification of nucleated cells was approximated via reference gene primer amplification. Sequencing used immunoSEQ multiplex PCR; TCRdb keeps in-frame clones, though not all of them. The V and J calls and clone size are taken from that table; D and trimming were inferred from the DNA. This table has about 260,000 clones, roughly 86% appearing once. Patients of the Seattle cohort, enrolled during active infection, were followed longitudinally.

The sample was peripheral blood. This receptor was obtained from a woman younger than 45 with COVID-19, enrolled during active disease. This rearrangement joins TRBV6-1 to TRBJ1-3; 8 bases align to TRBD1. CDR3 bases: TGTGCCAGCAGTGGGCCAGGGGGCCTTTCGGGAAACACCATATATTTT. This codes for CASSGPGGLSGNTIYF.